What follows are 30 T cell receptor beta chains derived from one specimen sequenced in a study of blood T cell repertoires in COVID-19. Data came from immunoSEQ multiplex PCR; TCRdb stores just in-frame clones and leaves some out. Of 100,000 to 150,000 clones in the sample, approximately 90% were seen once. Source material: peripheral blood. These receptors came from a human donor in a cohort sampled during active COVID-19.

This sequence joins TRBV28 and TRBJ1-6, with D unclear. Per germline, CDR1 MDHEN and CDR2 SYDVKM. This CDR3 has 16 residues. The V end was cut by 6 bases, the J end by 0 bases, with 12 bases between. DNA for the CDR3: TGTGCCAGCAGCCCATCTTGGAGCTCCTATAATTCACCCCTCCACTTT. Residues: CASSPSWSSYNSPLHF. Based on the CDR3 plus reference TRBV28 and TRBJ1-6, the full variable domain is DVKVTQSSRYLVKRTGEKVFLECVQDMDHENMFWYRQDPGLGLRLIYFSYDVKMKEKGDIPEGYSVSREKKERFSLILESASTNQTSMYLCASSPSWSSYNSPLHFGNGTRLTVT.

The chain couples TRBV5-6 to TRBJ1-2, with TRBD1 identical over 10 bases. V dropped 0 bases and J dropped 8; count of bases not matched to a gene: 13. This CDR3 region has 17 residues. Germline CDR1 SGHDT, CDR2 YYEEEE. The CDR3 DNA reads as TGTGCCAGCAGCTTGGCGATACCGACAGGGGGCGATGGCGGCTACACCTTC. Translating gives CASSLAIPTGGDGGYTF.

The chain carries TRBV5-4 and TRBJ2-3; 7 bases are a match to TRBD1. This CDR3 contains 13 residues. V dropped 5 bases and J dropped 4; count of bases not matched to a gene: 4. CDR1 and CDR2 (germline): SGHNT, YYREEE (reference sequence). The CDR3: CASRETGSDTQYF. The CDR3 DNA reads TGTGCCAGCAGGGAGACAGGGTCAGATACGCAGTATTTT.

V is TRBV11-2 and J is TRBJ2-5; D not certain. Per germline, CDR1 SGHAT and CDR2 FQNNGV. The CDR3 contains 16 residues. Trimming pared 1 base from V and 5 bases from J, leaving 17 bases between. The CDR3 is CASSLGMTPAVETQYF. CDR3 sequence (DNA): TGTGCCAGCAGCTTAGGGATGACCCCCGCGGTCGAGACCCAGTACTTC.

CDR3 sequence: CASSIVGGMHQPQHF. The CDR3, as DNA: TGTGCCAGTAGTATAGTAGGGGGTATGCATCAGCCCCAGCATTTT. The rearrangement uses TRBV19 and TRBJ1-5; D perhaps matches TRBD1 (6 bases). Deletions cut 1 base from V and 5 bases from J, with 12 bases between. Germline CDR1 reads LNHDA; CDR2 reads SQIVND (reference sequence). The CDR3 has 15 residues. Full variable domain (outside the CDR3, taken from reference TRBV19 and TRBJ1-5): DGGITQSPKYLFRKEGQNVTLSCEQNLNHDAMYWYRQDPGQGLRLIYYSQIVNDFQKGDIAEGYSVSREKKESFPLTVTSAQKNPTAFYLCASSIVGGMHQPQHFGDGTRLSIL.

The V call is TRBV5-4, the J call TRBJ2-7; TRBD1 is a possible D gene (5 bases). This CDR3 region has 14 residues. Germline V lookup: CDR1 SGHNT, CDR2 YYREEE (reference sequence). V was clipped by 0 bases and J by 4 bases, with 11 bases between them. CDR3 in amino acids: CASSLDDSSYEQYF. Written as DNA, the CDR3 is TGTGCCAGCAGCTTGGACGACAGTTCTTACGAGCAGTACTTC.

This chain joins TRBV7-9 and TRBJ2-2; 9 bases are a match to TRBD2. Trimming took 4 bases from V and 7 from J; bases not matched to a gene: 1. Germline CDR1 reads SEHNR; CDR2 reads FQNEAQ (reference sequence). CDR3 length: 13 amino acids. CDR3 region: CASSYSGSGELFF. CDR3 in DNA: TGTGCCAGCAGCTATAGCGGGAGCGGGGAGCTGTTTTTT.

This sequence joins TRBV7-2 and TRBJ2-7, with 7 bases matching TRBD2. Trimming removed 1 base from V and 3 bases from J; junction bases left unmatched: 9. The germline V gene has CDR1 SGHTA and CDR2 FQGNSA. There are 16 residues in the CDR3. The CDR3, as DNA: TGTGCCAGCAGCTTAGGTGCGGGAGAAATGGGCTACGAGCAGTACTTC. Its translation is CASSLGAGEMGYEQYF.

The rearrangement uses TRBV7-9 and TRBJ2-1, with 8 nucleotides matching TRBD1. Germline trimming cut 3 bases from V and 7 bases from J; bases unmatched to any gene: 8. Germline V gives CDR1 SEHNR, CDR2 FQNEAQ (reference sequence). CDR3 length: 15 amino acids. In nucleotides, the CDR3 is TGTGCCAGCAGCTTGGGACAGGCTATTAGGAATGAGCAGTTCTTC. Encoded protein: CASSLGQAIRNEQFF. The whole variable domain, filled in from reference TRBV7-9 and TRBJ2-1, reads DTGVSQNPRHKITKRGQNVTFRCDPISEHNRLYWYRQTLGQGPEFLTYFQNEAQLEKSRLLSDRFSAERPKGSFSTLEIQRTEQGDSAMYLCASSLGQAIRNEQFFGPGTRLTVL.

The chain combines TRBV10-3 with TRBJ1-2, with D perhaps TRBD1 (6 bases). V lost 11 bases and J 8 bases, leaving 18 bases between the germline ends. Germline loops: CDR1 ENHRY, CDR2 SYGVKD. CDR3 size: 12 residues. This chain's CDR3 is CAVQDSAWGYTF. The CDR3, as DNA: TGTGCCGTTCAGGACAGCGCGTGGGGCTACACCTTC.

V gene TRBV29-1 combines with J gene TRBJ2-3; 9 nucleotides align to TRBD1. This CDR3 spans 14 amino acids. V lost 4 bases, J lost 3 bases, and 5 bases stayed unmatched. Germline V lookup: CDR1 SQVTM, CDR2 ANQGSEA. CDR3 loop: CSVAMGQGTDTQYF. CDR3 DNA sequence: TGCAGCGTTGCAATGGGACAGGGAACAGATACGCAGTATTTT.

The rearrangement joins TRBV5-1 to TRBJ2-1, with D perhaps matching TRBD2 (6 bases). Trimming removed 3 bases from V and 3 bases from J, with 13 bases in between. Germline CDR1 and CDR2: SGHRS and YFSETQ. The CDR3 length is 15 residues. The CDR3 coding sequence is TGCGCCAGCAGCTCCCGGCGGGATGACTACAATGAGCAGTTCTTC. Residues: CASSSRRDDYNEQFF. Full variable domain (rest looked up from reference TRBV5-1 and TRBJ2-1): KAGVTQTPRYLIKTRGQQVTLSCSPISGHRSVSWYQQTPGQGLQFLFEYFSETQRNKGNFPGRFSGRQFSNSRSEMNVSTLELGDSALYLCASSSRRDDYNEQFFGPGTRLTVL.

Concerning this clone: This sample also contains other DNA sequences that code for the same CDR3. This chain uses TRBV4-1 with TRBJ2-3; D gene ambiguous. The CDR3 is 17 residues long. Germline CDR1 and CDR2: MGHRA and YSYEKL. Trimming took 0 bases from V and 0 from J, leaving 13 bases between them. The CDR3 nucleotides read TGCGCCAGCAGCCAAGAGTCTGGCAGAAGTAGCACAGATACGCAGTATTTT. It yields the protein CASSQESGRSSTDTQYF.

This chain links TRBV18 with TRBJ2-3, with D tentatively TRBD2 (5 bases). The CDR3 is 13 amino acids. CDR1 is KGHSH and CDR2 is LQKENI in the germline V gene. The ends were cut back, 4 bases at V and 4 bases at J, with 9 bases in the middle. CDR3 coding DNA: TGTGCCAGCTCACGAGGGATTCCAGATACGCAGTATTTT. Its translation is CASSRGIPDTQYF. The whole variable domain, filled in from reference TRBV18 and TRBJ2-3, reads NAGVMQNPRHLVRRRGQEARLRCSPMKGHSHVYWYRQLPEEGLKFMVYLQKENIIDESGMPKERFSAEFPKEGPSILRIQQVVRGDSAAYFCASSRGIPDTQYFGPGTRLTVL.

The chain recombines TRBV7-4 with TRBJ2-7, with D perhaps TRBD2 (6 bases). The length of the CDR3 is 14 residues. The germline V and J ends were trimmed by 5 bases and 0 bases, with 11 bases remaining between them. CDR1 and CDR2 (germline): SGHVT, SQSDAQ. The CDR3 loop reads CASSPTRSSYEQYF. The DNA of the CDR3 is TGTGCCAGCAGCCCGACTAGGAGCTCCTACGAGCAGTACTTC.

The chain links TRBV3-1 (or the pseudogene TRBV3-2) to TRBJ2-2; 7 bases fit TRBD1. The CDR3 length is 15 residues. Looked up from germline, CDR1 is LGHDT and CDR2 is YNNKEL (reference sequence). Losses at the gene ends were 3 bases for V and 2 bases for J; bases not matched to a gene: 3. This chain's CDR3 is CASSQRGPNTGELFF. CDR3 sequence (DNA): TGTGCCAGCAGCCAGAGGGGGCCAAACACCGGGGAGCTGTTTTTT.

This clone was recorded once. The J gene is TRBJ2-4, the V gene TRBV7-2; tentatively, D is TRBD2 (5 bases). CDR1 is SGHTA, CDR2 FQGNSA, per germline. The V end was cut by 5 bases, the J end by 7 bases, with 18 bases between. The CDR3 is 15 amino acids. CDR3 amino acids: CASSEGGRGRNIQYF. Here the CDR3 DNA reads TGTGCCAGCAGCGAGGGTGGGAGAGGCCGGAACATTCAGTACTTC.

The rearrangement uses TRBV11-1 and TRBJ2-1; 11 bases are a match to TRBD2. Germline V lookup: CDR1 SGHAT, CDR2 FQDESV (reference sequence). V dropped 6 bases and J dropped 7; count of bases not matched to a gene: 5. The CDR3 length is 14 residues. CDR3 DNA sequence: TGTGCCAGCAGACTAGCGGGAGTGGATAATGAGCAGTTCTTC. Protein product: CASRLAGVDNEQFF.

The chain is built from TRBV7-9 and TRBJ2-1; D is possibly TRBD1 (6 bases). Per germline, CDR1 SEHNR and CDR2 FQNEAQ (reference sequence). CDR3 length: 14 amino acids. Trimming shortened V by 1 base and J by 8 bases, and 12 bases separated the two germline ends. CDR3 residues: CASSLVLGGDEQFF. CDR3 nucleotides: TGTGCCAGCAGCTTAGTGCTAGGGGGAGATGAGCAGTTCTTC.

The chain uses TRBV29-1 and TRBJ2-1, with 8 positions matching TRBD2. Germline values: CDR1 SQVTM, CDR2 ANQGSEA. CDR3 length: 13 residues. V was pared by 7 bases and J by 6 bases, with 8 bases of the junction left unmatched. CDR3 nucleotides: TGCAGCGGGGCGGGGGGCTATCGCAATGAGCAGTTCTTC. This encodes CSGAGGYRNEQFF.

The rearrangement uses TRBV20-1 and TRBJ2-7, with D perhaps matching TRBD2 (5 bases). CDR3 length: 13 residues. CDR1 and CDR2 from the germline V gene are DFQATT and SNEGSKA (reference sequence). The V gene lost 3 bases and the J gene lost 1 base, with 10 bases spanning the gap. For the CDR3, the DNA is TGCAGTGCTAGTAGTGGGGAGTCCTACGAGCAGTACTTC. Protein sequence: CSASSGESYEQYF.

The chain employs TRBV5-4 and TRBJ2-2; a possible D gene is TRBD1 (6 bases). The V gene lost 1 base and the J gene lost 7 bases, with 17 bases spanning the gap. Germline lookup yields CDR1 SGHNT and CDR2 YYREEE (reference sequence). The CDR3 length is 16 residues. CDR3 residues: CASSLNTGRGDGELFF. The CDR3 coding sequence is TGTGCCAGCAGCTTGAACACAGGGCGTGGGGACGGGGAGCTGTTTTTT.

The gene calls are TRBV7-8 and TRBJ1-5; D possibly corresponds to TRBD1 (5 bases). The CDR3 loop spans 14 amino acids. Germline CDR1 SGHVS, CDR2 FQNEAQ. V lost 5 bases, J lost 7 bases, and 15 bases lay in between. CDR3 sequence: CASSRAGGGQPQHF. CDR3 nucleotide sequence: TGTGCCAGCAGCCGAGCGGGGGGGGGACAGCCCCAGCATTTT.

This chain connects TRBV7-8 to TRBJ2-7; 12 bases match TRBD2. V lost 4 bases, J lost 3 bases, and 7 bases stayed unmatched. Germline values: CDR1 SGHVS, CDR2 FQNEAQ. There are 16 residues in the CDR3. The CDR3: CASSSLAGGGGYEQYF. In DNA form, the CDR3 reads TGTGCCAGCAGCTCGCTAGCGGGGGGGGGAGGCTACGAGCAGTACTTC. Together with reference TRBV7-8 and TRBJ2-7, the CDR3 gives the full variable domain: GAGVSQSPRYKVAKRGQDVALRCDPISGHVSLFWYQQALGQGPEFLTYFQNEAQLDKSGLPSDRFFAERPEGSVSTLKIQRTQQEDSAVYLCASSSLAGGGGYEQYFGPGTRLTVT.

The V gene is TRBV6-1, the J gene TRBJ2-5; 8 nucleotides align to TRBD2. V shed 0 bases and J 2 bases; nucleotides not matched to a gene: 14. Germline values: CDR1 MNHNS, CDR2 SASEGT. The CDR3 covers 19 residues. The CDR3 reads CASSEARSAWGTSQETQYF. The CDR3 DNA is TGTGCCAGCAGTGAAGCTCGGTCGGCCTGGGGGACTAGTCAAGAGACCCAGTACTTC.

This chain links TRBV3-1 (or the pseudogene TRBV3-2) with TRBJ2-1, with 8 bases fitting TRBD2. With V trimmed by 4 bases and J by 10 bases, 9 bases remained unmatched. CDR3 size: 14 residues. Germline values: CDR1 LGHDT, CDR2 YNNKEL (reference sequence). CDR3 sequence: CASSPLRTSKEQFF. CDR3 nucleotides: TGTGCCAGCAGCCCCTTAAGGACTAGCAAGGAGCAGTTCTTC.

In this sample, this clone turned up once. The chain has TRBV28 and TRBJ2-3; maybe TRBD1 (5 bases). This CDR3 is 13 amino acids long. V was trimmed by 6 bases and J by 7 bases, leaving 14 bases between them. Germline V gene sequence: CDR1 MDHEN, CDR2 SYDVKM. The CDR3 spells CASSPHKGNTQYF. The CDR3 DNA reads TGTGCCAGCAGCCCTCATAAGGGGAATACGCAGTATTTT.

The chain recombines TRBV7-9 with TRBJ1-6; D gene uncertain. This CDR3 contains 12 residues. The germline V and J ends were trimmed by 1 base and 14 bases, with 9 bases remaining between them. Germline CDR1 reads SEHNR; CDR2 reads FQNEAQ (reference sequence). The CDR3 DNA reads as TGTGCCAGCAGCTTAGACTCCAAATCCCTCCACTTT. Translating gives CASSLDSKSLHF.

This rearrangement joins TRBV19 to TRBJ1-1, with 7 nucleotides matching TRBD1. This CDR3 is 15 amino acids long. CDR1 and CDR2 (germline): LNHDA, SQIVND (reference sequence). The ends lost 3 bases at V and 0 bases at J; junction bases unmatched: 4. The CDR3 DNA reads as TGTGCCAGTAGTATGAGTCAGGGGGTGAACACTGAAGCTTTCTTT. Protein product: CASSMSQGVNTEAFF.

The chain is built from TRBV2 and TRBJ2-3; the D gene is possibly TRBD1 (5 bases). The CDR3 spans 16 residues. The germline CDR1 and CDR2 sequences are SNHLY and FYNNEI. V lost 6 bases and J lost 1, with 17 bases in between. The CDR3 reads CASSRAPGQGTDTQYF. The DNA for the CDR3 is TGTGCCAGCAGCCGGGCCCCAGGGCAAGGCACAGATACGCAGTATTTT. Drawing the rest from reference TRBV2 and TRBJ2-3, the complete variable domain is EPEVTQTPSHQVTQMGQEVILRCVPISNHLYFYWYRQILGQKVEFLVSFYNNEISEKSEIFDDQFSVERPDGSNFTLKIRSTKLEDSAMYFCASSRAPGQGTDTQYFGPGTRLTVL.